The 14 T cell receptor beta chains reported below all come from one sample, sequenced in a study of shared clonotypes between healthy human individuals. Sequencing was performed with immunoSEQ multiplex PCR; in TCRdb, only in-frame clones are kept and a portion is missing. The sample has 1.6 million or so clones; approximately 98.5% are singletons. The sequenced sample was naive CD4+ T cells sorted from blood. Subset defined: CD45RA+ positively selected. These receptors all stem from a man aged 25-45 years in good health.

This chain connects TRBV14 to TRBJ1-2; tentatively, D is TRBD1 (5 bases). The CDR3 covers 15 residues. V was shortened by 4 bases and J by 1 base, with 13 bases between the two germline ends. CDR1 SGHDN and CDR2 FVKESK come from the germline V gene. This CDR3 is CASSPYRGSNYGYTF. The CDR3 region has the DNA TGTGCCAGCAGCCCCTACCGGGGGAGTAACTATGGCTACACCTTC.

The rearrangement links TRBV2 to TRBJ1-5; D ambiguous. The CDR3 loop spans 12 amino acids. Germline V gene sequence: CDR1 SNHLY, CDR2 FYNNEI. The V gene lost 7 bases and the J gene lost 6 bases, with 10 bases spanning the gap. CDR3 nucleotide sequence: TGTGCCAGCACATCAGGTACTCAGCCCCAGCATTTT. Encoded protein: CASTSGTQPQHF.

The V and J genes are TRBV13 and TRBJ2-1, with a tentative D call TRBD1 (5 bases). The CDR3 is 17 residues long. The V end was cut by 5 bases, the J end by 2 bases, with 19 bases between. Looked up from germline, CDR1 is PRHDT and CDR2 is FYEKMQ (reference sequence). CDR3 region: CASSPDKGKGTYNEQFF. CDR3 in DNA: TGTGCCAGCAGCCCGGATAAGGGGAAGGGGACCTACAATGAGCAGTTCTTC.

The chain joins TRBV10-1 to TRBJ2-7; 9 bases are shared with TRBD2. The CDR3 sequence is 15 residues long. Germline V CDR1 and CDR2: WNHNN, SYGVQD (reference sequence). V lost 4 bases to trimming and J lost 2 bases; unmatched junction nucleotides: 6. Written as DNA, the CDR3 is TGCGCCAGCAGTGGTCGGGCTAGCGGGGCCTACGAGCAGTACTTC. It codes for CASSGRASGAYEQYF.

The chain employs TRBV5-4 and TRBJ2-2; tentatively, D is TRBD1 or TRBD2 (5 bases each). With 0 bases removed from V and 6 bases from J, the gap between germline ends came to 12 bases. There are 15 residues in the CDR3. Germline V lookup: CDR1 SGHNT, CDR2 YYREEE (reference sequence). Here the CDR3 reads CASSLAGTISGELFF. In nucleotides, the CDR3 is TGTGCCAGCAGCTTGGCAGGGACGATATCCGGGGAGCTGTTTTTT. The entire variable domain, with the rest obtained from reference TRBV5-4 and TRBJ2-2, is as follows: ETGVTQSPTHLIKTRGQQVTLRCSSQSGHNTVSWYQQALGQGPQFIFQYYREEENGRGNFPPRFSGLQFPNYSSELNVNALELDDSALYLCASSLAGTISGELFFGEGSRLTVL.

This clone appeared once. This chain joins TRBV18 and TRBJ2-2; D unclear. The V gene lost 3 bases and the J gene lost 2 bases, with 10 bases spanning the gap. The CDR3 is 15 amino acids. In germline, CDR1 is KGHSH, CDR2 LQKENI. CDR3 amino acids: CASSPIYSNTGELFF. Here the CDR3 DNA reads TGTGCCAGCTCACCGATCTACAGTAACACCGGGGAGCTGTTTTTT.

The gene calls are TRBV13 and TRBJ2-7; D gene uncertain. This CDR3 contains 14 residues. Trimming left V 2 bases short and J 5 bases short, with 13 bases between. The V gene's germline CDR1 is PRHDT and CDR2 FYEKMQ (reference sequence). Here the CDR3 reads CASSLSSVVDEQYF. In nucleotides, the CDR3 is TGTGCCAGCAGCTTAAGTTCAGTAGTTGACGAGCAGTACTTC. The full variable domain, its missing parts supplied by reference TRBV13 and TRBJ2-7, is AAGVIQSPRHLIKEKRETATLKCYPIPRHDTVYWYQQGPGQDPQFLISFYEKMQSDKGSIPDRFSAQQFSDYHSELNMSSLELGDSALYFCASSLSSVVDEQYFGPGTRLTVT.

This clone was seen just once. This chain uses TRBV7-2 with TRBJ2-7; perhaps TRBD1 as D (6 bases). The CDR3 has 16 residues. CDR1 and CDR2 from the germline V gene are SGHTA and FQGNSA. Deletions cut 3 bases from V and 3 bases from J, with 18 bases between. The CDR3 DNA reads as TGTGCCAGCAGCTTGGTTTCCGGACAGCGCTTCTACGAGCAGTACTTC. Translation gives CASSLVSGQRFYEQYF.

The J gene is TRBJ1-5, the V gene TRBV18; no definite D call. This CDR3 region has 13 residues. Trimming stripped 6 bases from V and 4 bases from J, with 10 bases between. CDR1 KGHSH and CDR2 LQKENI come from the germline V gene. DNA for the CDR3: TGTGCCAGCTCGTCGGGTCGGAATCAGCCCCAGCATTTT. Translated: CASSSGRNQPQHF.

CDR3 in DNA: TGCGCCAGCAGCCAAGCCTCACAGGTCTGGGGCGCCTACGAGCAGTACTTC. Its translation is CASSQASQVWGAYEQYF. The rearrangement links TRBV4-3 to TRBJ2-7, with D perhaps TRBD1 (5 bases). The germline gives CDR1 LGHNA, CDR2 YSLEER. There are 17 residues in the CDR3. Trimming took 1 base from V and 2 from J, leaving 18 bases between them.

DNA for the CDR3: TGTGCCAGCAGTTTCGACAGGGGTGCCAAAAACATTCAGTACTTC. This codes for CASSFDRGAKNIQYF. The rearrangement uses TRBV27 and TRBJ2-4; TRBD1 matches at 8 bases. Germline CDR1 reads MNHEY; CDR2 reads SMNVEV (reference sequence). The CDR3 is 15 residues long. The ends lost 3 bases at V and 1 base at J; junction bases unmatched: 2.

This chain joins TRBV28 and TRBJ2-3; 16 nucleotides align to TRBD2. CDR3 length: 18 amino acids. V trimming: 5 bases; J trimming: 2 bases; junction bases outside the gene matches: 7. Looked up from germline, CDR1 is MDHEN and CDR2 is SYDVKM. In DNA, the CDR3 is TGTGCCAGCAGTAATTCGGGACTAGCGGGAGGGCCCACAGATACGCAGTATTTT. Its translation: CASSNSGLAGGPTDTQYF. The variable domain in full, with the rest retrieved from reference TRBV28 and TRBJ2-3, is DVKVTQSSRYLVKRTGEKVFLECVQDMDHENMFWYRQDPGLGLRLIYFSYDVKMKEKGDIPEGYSVSREKKERFSLILESASTNQTSMYLCASSNSGLAGGPTDTQYFGPGTRLTVL.

The chain recombines TRBV4-3 with TRBJ2-5; 13 positions match TRBD2. Losses at the gene ends were 4 bases for V and 9 bases for J; bases not matched to a gene: 11. The germline V gene has CDR1 LGHNA and CDR2 YSLEER. This CDR3 region has 16 residues. CDR3 sequence: CASSPILLAGGEAQYF. The DNA of the CDR3 is TGCGCCAGCAGCCCAATCTTACTAGCGGGAGGGGAGGCCCAGTACTTC.

The CDR3 coding sequence is TGTGCCAGCAGCCCCCCCCAAGAGACCCAGTACTTC. Protein sequence: CASSPPQETQYF. V is TRBV7-9 and J is TRBJ2-5; D unresolved. V lost 5 bases and J 1 base, leaving 5 bases between the germline ends. The CDR3 length is 12 residues. In germline, CDR1 is SEHNR, CDR2 FQNEAQ (reference sequence). The whole variable domain, remainder taken from reference TRBV7-9 and TRBJ2-5, is DTGVSQNPRHKITKRGQNVTFRCDPISEHNRLYWYRQTLGQGPEFLTYFQNEAQLEKSRLLSDRFSAERPKGSFSTLEIQRTEQGDSAMYLCASSPPQETQYFGPGTRLLVL.